This T cell receptor (beta chain) was sequenced in a study of early T cells in non-severe SARS-CoV-2 infection. Study background: Sequencing was performed on bulk RNA from unsorted whole blood, leaving chains unpaired. The study's findings and limits: Anti-spike CD8 specificities were favored by VDJdb matching, whose results missed private and CD4 specificities.

This clonotype was seen a handful of times. Its antigen remains unidentified. Attachment of unique molecular identifiers to individual cDNA molecules was performed. One entry per CDR3 protein results from TCRdb running MiXCR on the 5' RACE reads. The sample yields some 77,000 distinct CDR3 sequences, roughly 12% seen once. This CDR3 contains 13 residues. The starting material was whole blood, obtained at baseline. V usage is TRBV21-1 and J usage is TRBJ2-2; TRBD1 was called by the table and not checked on the DNA. TRBV21-1 constitutes a pseudogene. The source of this sequence is an adult who was a healthcare worker with PCR-confirmed SARS-CoV-2 infection or an uninfected control (not recorded which). The donor label of this sample is uncertain. CDR3 DNA sequence: TGTGCCAGTCGAACAGGGGAGCCCGGGGAGCTGTTTTTT. Protein: CASRTGEPGELFF.